Described below is a single T cell receptor beta chain sequence and its context. Its specific antigen is unknown. Per-nucleotide qualities are absent, and no much larger clonotype sits a single base away. The data belong to a study of cytomegalovirus exposure and HLA in healthy donors (dated by TCRdb to 2017 to 2019). About the full investigation: An earlier analysis of some 620 of the donors reported 250 to 350 Gb of sequence data and 117 million unique TCR beta sequences obtained from around 170 million T cells. An early release that covered some 640 HLA-typed donors contained about 300 gigabases of sequencing data and roughly 84 million unique TCR sequences. Of the 300 to 500 genotyped donors, over 80% were placed in the genetic ancestry cluster associated with self-reported Caucasian donors. The study aimed to test whether signatures of past pathogen exposure could be identified by cataloging public T cell receptors. The study profiled the T cell repertoires of under 850 subjects by immunosequencing and related them to cytomegalovirus serostatus. Besides the first cohort of 666 subjects, a separate validation cohort made up of some 110 different subjects was used. To predict cytomegalovirus infection status, the study brought together high-throughput TCR immunosequencing, statistical association of individual TCRs with disease status, and machine learning. A later analysis re-analyzed previously published TCR beta repertoires from roughly 630 donors and added high-resolution HLA genotyping to study TCR occurrence patterns. Rather than using new phenotypic data, the later analysis identified candidate immune exposures from TCR beta sequences and from how often those sequences occurred across donors. An earlier analysis of fewer than 750 of the donors used high-throughput TCR beta sequencing to judge whether each TCR beta V gene segment behaved as functional or pseudogenic. Donor age, sex, ethnicity and CMV serostatus were collected together with the repertoire data. A later genetic analysis used genome-wide SNP genotypes for about 60% of the 666 donors, treating that subset as a discovery cohort. Every discovery cohort repertoire had been produced on one sequencing platform. Both class I and class II loci were covered by HLA typing, at four-digit resolution. Typing coverage varied by locus: roughly 629-640 donors for A, B, C, DRB1 and DQB1; more than 500 for DQA1; approximately 570 for DPA1; some 470 for DPB1. Four to six DR-DQ haplotypes were handled as single units for association and clustering because linkage in the cohort was strong. Across 398 genotyped donors of the cohort, an average of about 220,000 unique TCR beta nucleotide sequences per donor were sequenced, and around 20% of those sequences were non-productive. Overall results and qualifications from the work: Because counts were too low, roughly 16 rarely observed V segments, including chromosome 9 orphons, were left out of the earlier analysis of 587 of the donors. Roughly uniform sequencing depth across donors was assumed in presence/absence analyses, although this assumption may not hold. The study listed approximately 150 TCR beta chains as associated with cytomegalovirus. A group of highly shared sequence variants was considered likely to be a technical artifact of the sequencing pipeline. Cytomegalovirus status was reported to be diagnosed by the classifier with high specificity and sensitivity in both the original and validation cohorts. In an earlier analysis of some 500 of the donors, most TCR beta V segments were observed in productive rearrangements about 87% or about 30% of the time, broadly matching IMGT annotations. Across donors, most TCR sequences were observed very rarely, whereas some public TCRs were present in many individuals. Compared with the roughly 710-donor mean, donors in an Asian-associated ancestry cluster had fewer N-insertions in productive TCRs, according to a later genetic analysis. Because some donors lacked HLA typing at each locus, the association tests relied only on the typed subset. In a later analysis, HLA-associated TCR beta chains were found to be more clonally expanded and to have lower generation probabilities than equally common non-associated chains. Only TCR beta chains were sequenced in this cohort, and the absence of alpha or paired-chain data limited detectable features. In vitro tests confirmed that a few of the cytomegalovirus-associated TCR beta chains recognize cytomegalovirus antigens. Most CMV-associated TCR beta chains appeared to be HLA-restricted in a later analysis, and the HLA associations seemed to be driven largely by CMV exposure. Because the 87-base-pair reads could not distinguish some IMGT-functional V segments, including TRBV6-2 and TRBV6-3, those segments were excluded. For the cohort, immune exposure information was limited to CMV serostatus. Assigning TCR associations to individual alleles was difficult when HLA alleles, especially DR and DQ, strongly co-occurred. V-gene and J-gene trimming of TCR beta chains was associated with a missense DCLRE1C variant in a later genetic analysis, and the association was replicated in an independent cohort. In a later analysis, several top co-occurrence clusters were reported to appear linked to parvovirus B19, influenza, CMV and Epstein-Barr virus. In a later analysis, the rate of TCR association differed among HLA loci, with DRB1 alleles having the most associated TCRs and HLA-C alleles having the fewest. A further reported finding was that TCR beta sequences accurately predicted the HLA-A and HLA-B alleles for most subjects in the first cohort. In a later analysis, some 18,000 TCR beta sequences were associated with specific HLA alleles at a false discovery rate of 0.05. The authors suggested that the approach could potentially be generalized to other disease states and immunological phenotypes. Correlated functional status among segregating V segments might reflect linkage disequilibrium, but an unknown experimental factor could not be ruled out.

The library was generated by the immunoSEQ multiplex PCR assay. The multiplex PCR relied on a mix of 60 forward primers for TCR Vbeta segments and 13 reverse primers for TCR Jbeta segments. The CDR3 region of rearranged TCR beta genes was amplified from genomic DNA with a multiplex PCR assay. Amplified TCR beta libraries were sequenced as 87-base-pair reads on the Illumina HiSeq System. The published analysis was carried out like this. A later analysis tallied 80 million to 95 million unique TCR beta chains across the 650 to 750 repertoires, and approximately 11 million of those chains were shared by two or more donors. Raw reads were error-corrected and collapsed into unique sequences with a nearest-neighbor algorithm that merged closely related sequences to remove PCR and sequencing errors. To assign V, D and J gene segments, CDR3 sequences were aligned to IMGT reference sequences. For a sequence to be retained, a match of at least six nucleotides was required to both a V gene segment and a J gene segment. A rearrangement was called productive if the CDR3 had no stop codons and remained in frame with V and J, and every other rearrangement was called non-productive. CDR3 was defined according to IMGT convention as the region running from the second conserved V-encoded cysteine to the conserved J-encoded phenylalanine. In an earlier analysis of more than 550 of the donors, sequences lacking an unambiguous match to a single V gene segment were excluded. An earlier analysis of 500 to 600 of the donors classified V segments as functional when productive rearrangements were above 56.7% and as segregating when the standard deviation between donors was above 5%. A statistical classification framework was built for diagnosing cytomegalovirus status from the catalog of TCR beta chain sequences. A later analysis assigned V and J genes by comparing TCR nucleotide sequences with IMGT/GENE-DB human TR gene sequences. Using the TCRdist pipeline, a later analysis assigned CDR3 sequences along with most-parsimonious VDJ recombination scenarios. In a later analysis, each TCR beta chain was defined by its CDR3 amino acid sequence together with its V-gene family, and reads without a unique V-gene family were excluded. To address suspected cross-contamination and a sequencing artifact, a later analysis removed around 590 highly shared, low-generation-probability nucleotide sequences. In a later analysis, a clonal expansion index for each public chain was calculated from normalized within-repertoire ranks of inferred template counts. In a later analysis, generation probabilities were computed using a VDJ recombination model fitted to out-of-frame rearrangements, and the results were checked against IGoR. Hypergeometric tests were used in a later analysis to score TCR-TCR, TCR-HLA and TCR-CMV co-occurrence, with a repertoire-size bias correction applied to the TCR pairs. A later analysis estimated false discovery rates by permuting HLA or CMV assignments 20 times. A later analysis grouped co-occurring TCRs with DBSCAN, adding TCRdist sequence similarity when clustering within HLA-allele-positive subsets. Repertoires with fewer than 30,000 or more than 120,000 public chains, plus five repertoires with anomalous nucleotide sharing, were excluded from co-occurrence clustering. Entries here come from immuneACCESS through TCRdb and include only in-frame sequences with V and J called. Some clones fail to appear in such tables; in the studies checked, an unresolved V gene covers under half of the shortfall, and the cause of the remainder is unknown. Clone size and V and J calls were adopted from that table, with D and trimming inferred from the DNA. This sample lists around 150,000 clones; over 65% were detected once. The ten top clones hold approximately 6.9% of the sample.

The CDR3 has 17 amino acids, counting the end cysteine and phenylalanine. Only the CDR3 DNA is retained, 51 bases long and in frame from the first base. As encoded in the germline V gene (reference sequence), CDR1 is SEHNR while CDR2 is FQNEAQ. Trimming removed 4 bases from V and 0 bases from J, leaving 18 bases between the germline ends. The cohort was made up of 500 to 800 healthy bone marrow donors. At the time of sampling, every cohort member was nominally healthy, though immune exposures that went unrecorded were likely present. The donor was CMV seropositive and belonged to the group of 250 to 300 seropositive cohort members. Every donor gave a peripheral blood sample, and the peripheral blood mononuclear cells from that sample were used for TCR beta sequencing. The Qiagen DNeasy Blood Extraction Kit was used to extract genomic DNA from the blood cell samples.

The sequence derives from a middle-aged man in good health and CMV-seropositive. Sequencing was carried out using PBMCs. Here the chain combines TRBV7-9 and TRBJ1-2, and possibly TRBD1, on 6 matching bases. The CDR3: CASSSPSSGQTNYGYTF. The sequence in DNA is TGTGCCAGCAGCTCCCCCAGTTCGGGACAAACTAACTATGGCTACACCTTC.